This T cell receptor (beta chain) was recovered during a study of control samples from healthy donors and cancer patients. This CDR3 has 15 amino acids. The germline V gene encodes CDR1 MDHEN and CDR2 SYDVKM. Trimming took 6 bases from V and 6 from J, leaving 21 bases between them. Some clones are missing from TCRdb's copy, which holds only in-frame ones; the method was immunoSEQ multiplex PCR. The repertoire includes approximately 150,000 clones, approximately 90% of them detected once, and roughly 0.7% sits in the top ten. This chain links TRBV28 with TRBJ2-7, with D unresolved. Sequencing was done on a sample of blood. This TCR derives from a woman in her twenties or thirties in good health. CDR3: CASSPSGPRAIEQYF. The CDR3 DNA reads TGTGCCAGCAGCCCCTCCGGGCCAAGGGCTATCGAGCAGTACTTC.